Listed below are T cell receptor beta chains from one sample, sequenced in a study of cytomegalovirus exposure and HLA in healthy donors. Libraries were prepared by immunoSEQ multiplex PCR; TCRdb keeps only in-frame clonotypes and omits some of them. The sample records around 110,000 clones, about three quarters being singletons. Sequencing was carried out using PBMCs. The receptors were gathered from a woman between 45 and 60 years old in good health and CMV-seropositive. CDR3s include the opening cysteine and the closing phenylalanine or tryptophan. D genes are given only for firm matches. Expanded clones are given a class, and other clones once, few, many or no size at all.

NA,14,TRBV28,TRBJ1-1,NA,TGTGCCAGCAGGGCCCCGGGCCCAGCTGGGAGAGCTTTCTTT,CASRAPGPAGRAFF
NA,17,TRBV5-1,TRBJ2-1,TRBD1,TGCGCCAGCAGCTCCCCGACAGGGCCACCCACCTACAATGAGCAGTTCTTC,CASSSPTGPPTYNEQFF
few,15,TRBV4-3,TRBJ1-5,TRBD1,TGCGCCAGCAGCCAAGGGACAGGAAACAATCAGCCCCAGCATTTT,CASSQGTGNNQPQHF
NA,16,TRBV9,TRBJ2-2,NA,TGTGCCAGCAGCGTAGCTACTGGAGCGAACACCGGGGAGCTGTTTTTT,CASSVATGANTGELFF
NA,14,TRBV5-1,TRBJ2-1,NA,TGCGCCAGCAGCTTCCTCCCCTCCTACAATGAGCAGTTCTTC,CASSFLPSYNEQFF
many,15,TRBV30,TRBJ1-1,NA,TGTGCCTGGAGTGTTACCCCTTGGGGGGATAGTGAAGCTTTCTTT,CAWSVTPWGDSEAFF
NA,14,TRBV6-5,TRBJ2-5,TRBD2,TGTGCCAGCAGTTTCGGACTAGCGGGGGAGACCCAGTACTTC,CASSFGLAGETQYF
NA,13,TRBV5-4,TRBJ2-7,NA,TGTGCCAGCAGCTTGGGGGGCACCTACGAGCAGTACTTC,CASSLGGTYEQYF
few,15,TRBV7-2,TRBJ1-6,NA,TGTGCCAGCAGCTTGAACTTAGGGGCGAATTCACCCCTCCACTTT,CASSLNLGANSPLHF
NA,13,TRBV7-8,TRBJ1-5,NA,TGTGCCAGCAGTTACACAAAAAATCAGCCCCAGCATTTT,CASSYTKNQPQHF
NA,15,TRBV5-6,TRBJ2-3,NA,TGTGCCAGCAGACCGGGACATCTAACCACAGATACGCAGTATTTT,CASRPGHLTTDTQYF
NA,15,TRBV7-6,TRBJ2-7,TRBD2,TGTGCCAGCAGCAGTAGCGGGGGGCGCTCCTACGAGCAGTACTTC,CASSSSGGRSYEQYF
NA,14,TRBV7-9,TRBJ1-5,TRBD1,TGTGCCAGCAGCTTCGGACAGGTTGGTCAGCCCCAGCATTTT,CASSFGQVGQPQHF
once,16,TRBV7-9,TRBJ1-1,TRBD1,TGTGCCAGCAGCCCGTTGTACAGGGGTAGGACCACTGAAGCTTTCTTT,CASSPLYRGRTTEAFF
NA,15,TRBV7-8,TRBJ1-5,NA,TGTGCCAGCAGCCCGCTGAGATTGGGGGCTCAGCCCCAGCATTTT,CASSPLRLGAQPQHF
NA,14,TRBV6-1,TRBJ1-5,NA,TGTGCCAGCAAAGCGAGGGTTGATCACCAGCCCCAGCATTTT,CASKARVDHQPQHF
NA,17,TRBV27,TRBJ1-6,NA,TGTGCCAGCCGACCTACACCTCAGCGGTCCTATAATTCACCCCTCCACTTT,CASRPTPQRSYNSPLHF
NA,14,TRBV30,TRBJ1-1,TRBD1,TGTGCCTGGAGCAACACCAGGGGGTCCACTGAAGCTTTCTTT,CAWSNTRGSTEAFF
few,17,TRBV4-1,TRBJ1-2,NA,TGCGCCAGCAGCCAGATTCCAGGGGCGCGGGCTAACTATGGCTACACCTTC,CASSQIPGARANYGYTF
once,19,TRBV7-8,TRBJ2-3,TRBD2,TGTGCCAGCAGCTTAGTGCGGTGGGTGGCGACTAGCCCCGCAGATACGCAGTATTTT,CASSLVRWVATSPADTQYF
once,14,TRBV19,TRBJ2-1,NA,TGTGCCAGTATCCAGGTGGGACATAACAATGAGCAGTTCTTC,CASIQVGHNNEQFF
NA,13,TRBV5-1,TRBJ1-1,NA,TGCGCCAGCAGCTTGGTTGATGGGTTCGGGGCTTTCTTT,CASSLVDGFGAFF
NA,15,TRBV30,TRBJ2-1,TRBD2,TGTGCCTGGGAGAAAAGAGCGGGGGGGCGGGATGAGCAGTTCTTC,CAWEKRAGGRDEQFF
NA,17,TRBV7-8,TRBJ2-7,NA,TGTGCCAGCAGCTTATTGACGAGCAGGGGCGTTCCATACGAGCAGTACTTC,CASSLLTSRGVPYEQYF
NA,12,TRBV2,TRBJ2-7,NA,TGTGCCAGCAGGTTATCAGGCTACGAGCAGTACTTC,CASRLSGYEQYF
NA,14,TRBV19,TRBJ2-7,TRBD1,TGTGCCAGTAGGGACAGGGGAAGTCCCTACGAGCAGTACTTC,CASRDRGSPYEQYF